The source of this T cell receptor beta chain is a study of technical replicates of blood from several donors. This CDR3 has 16 residues. Losses at the gene ends were 1 base for V and 5 bases for J; bases not matched to a gene: 1. CDR1 is MGHRA, CDR2 YSYEKL, per germline. Data came from immunoSEQ multiplex PCR; TCRdb stores just in-frame clones and leaves some out. The sample gives around 72,000 clones, 91% of which show up once; roughly 0.38% is in the top ten. V usage is TRBV4-1 and J usage is TRBJ2-2; 13 positions agree with TRBD2. The clonotype comes from a human donor in good health. Some clones in this sample may be carry-over from other donors' samples. The sequencing sample was made of T cells isolated from PBMCs. CDR3 DNA: TGCGCCAGCAGCCAAGGGGGACTAGCGGGGACCGGGGAGCTGTTTTTT. Protein: CASSQGGLAGTGELFF.